These 30 T cell receptor beta chains were all obtained from the same sample, sequenced in a study of blood T cell repertoires in COVID-19. TCRdb's copy holds only in-frame clones and misses some; the assay was immunoSEQ multiplex PCR. The table shows around 250,000 clones, with 84% occurring only once. Sequences were obtained from peripheral blood. The origin of the receptors is a woman aged 40 to 55 who had recovered from COVID-19.

The chain couples TRBV28 to TRBJ1-1; D remains unclear. Germline V CDR1 and CDR2: MDHEN, SYDVKM. This CDR3 contains 14 residues. V lost 6 bases and J lost 7, with 18 bases in between. CDR3 sequence reads: CASSPITKFDEAFF. The CDR3 nucleotides are TGTGCCAGCAGCCCTATCACCAAGTTTGATGAAGCTTTCTTT.

The chain has TRBV14 and TRBJ1-1; TRBD1 might be the D (6 bases). V lost 2 bases and J lost 0, with 19 bases in between. This CDR3 region has 18 residues. Looked up from germline, CDR1 is SGHDN and CDR2 is FVKESK. The CDR3 region has the DNA TGTGCCAGCAGCCAAAGGCAGGGGACCGGGATATTGAACACTGAAGCTTTCTTT. Translated, it gives CASSQRQGTGILNTEAFF.

The count of this clone is one. J is TRBJ1-1 and V is TRBV19; 9 positions match TRBD1. The V and J ends lost 8 bases and 11 bases, in that order; junction bases with no gene match: 6. The CDR3 has 11 amino acids. Looked up from germline, CDR1 is LNHDA and CDR2 is SQIVND (reference sequence). DNA of the CDR3: TGTGCCAGTCGGGACAGGGCCTTGGCTTTCTTT. Translating it yields CASRDRALAFF.

This sequence joins TRBV9 and TRBJ2-5; 10 nucleotides align to TRBD2. CDR1 is SGDLS, CDR2 YYNGEE, per germline. V was clipped by 4 bases and J by 2 bases; unmatched bases: 5. The CDR3 extends over 15 amino acids. CDR3: CASSPGLAIQETQYF. The CDR3 nucleotides are TGTGCCAGCAGCCCGGGACTAGCGATACAAGAGACCCAGTACTTC. Full variable domain (missing parts from reference TRBV9 and TRBJ2-5): DSGVTQTPKHLITATGQRVTLRCSPRSGDLSVYWYQQSLDQGLQFLIQYYNGEERAKGNILERFSAQQFPDLHSELNLSSLELGDSALYFCASSPGLAIQETQYFGPGTRLLVL.

The chain combines TRBV18 with TRBJ2-3; 9 positions match TRBD1. Germline values: CDR1 KGHSH, CDR2 LQKENI. This CDR3 region has 16 residues. V lost 4 bases and J lost 2; bases outside the gene matches: 7. CDR3 in amino acids: CASSLQGAQNTDTQYF. The DNA of the CDR3 is TGTGCCAGCTCACTACAGGGGGCACAGAACACAGATACGCAGTATTTT.

The chain joins TRBV7-8 to TRBJ1-5; 11 bases line up with TRBD1. The CDR3 spans 17 residues. J gave up 7 bases and V 2 bases, and 10 bases lay outside the gene matches. CDR1 and CDR2 from the germline V gene are SGHVS and FQNEAQ. The CDR3 sequence: CASSLYPGQGVGQPQHF. CDR3 DNA sequence: TGTGCCAGCAGCTTATACCCGGGACAGGGGGTTGGGCAGCCCCAGCATTTT.

The chain is built from TRBV5-1 and TRBJ1-3; 7 bases are shared with TRBD1. Trimming cost V 4 bases and J 2 bases; bases outside gene matches: 6. Germline V lookup: CDR1 SGHRS, CDR2 YFSETQ. This CDR3 has 15 residues. CDR3 sequence: CASSQQGVAGNTIYF. DNA for the CDR3: TGCGCCAGCAGCCAGCAGGGGGTTGCTGGAAACACCATATATTTT.

The chain combines TRBV5-1 with TRBJ1-4; 7 nucleotides align to TRBD1. Looked up from germline, CDR1 is SGHRS and CDR2 is YFSETQ. V shed 6 bases, J shed 3 bases, and the junction held 5 bases outside the gene matches. There are 14 residues in the CDR3. The CDR3 is CASTPGTANEKLFF. In DNA, the CDR3 is TGCGCCAGCACCCCCGGGACAGCTAATGAAAAACTGTTTTTT.

The CDR3 loop reads CASSQGQGRDYGYTF. The DNA of the CDR3 is TGTGCCAGCAGCCAAGGACAGGGTCGGGACTATGGCTACACCTTC. The chain couples TRBV3-1 (or the pseudogene TRBV3-2) to TRBJ1-2, with 7 bases lining up with TRBD1. The CDR3 is 15 amino acids. In germline, CDR1 is LGHDT, CDR2 YNNKEL (reference sequence). With 1 base clipped from V and 3 bases from J, the junction kept 5 bases outside the gene matches.

This clone was seen only once. Here the CDR3 reads CASSFRDRGPFGGYTF. The DNA for the CDR3 is TGTGCCAGCAGTTTCCGGGACAGGGGCCCATTTGGGGGCTACACCTTC. The chain carries TRBV6-5 and TRBJ1-2; 10 bases line up with TRBD1. The CDR3 covers 16 residues. Germline values: CDR1 MNHEY, CDR2 SVGAGI. J gave up 8 bases and V 4 bases, and 13 bases lay outside the gene matches.

The chain has TRBV3-1 (or the pseudogene TRBV3-2) and TRBJ1-2; D is undetermined. This CDR3 is built from 15 residues. V was clipped by 4 bases and J by 0 bases, with 12 bases between them. Germline lookup yields CDR1 LGHDT and CDR2 YNNKEL (reference sequence). Here the CDR3 reads CASSRSGGANYGYTF. The CDR3 DNA reads TGTGCCAGCAGCCGTTCAGGAGGAGCTAACTATGGCTACACCTTC.

Remarks on this clone: A read error may be the cause here, since a much bigger clone is one base away. V and J are TRBV7-2 and TRBJ2-6; D unclear. The germline V gene encodes CDR1 SGHTA and CDR2 FQGNSA. This CDR3 is 17 amino acids long. V lost 1 base to trimming and J lost 0 bases, with 10 bases between them. The CDR3: CTSSLDHRSSGANVLTF. The CDR3 DNA reads TGTACCAGCAGCTTAGATCATCGGTCCTCTGGGGCCAACGTCCTGACTTTC.

The V call is TRBV7-9, the J call TRBJ2-6; D is possibly TRBD1 (5 bases). The CDR3 runs 19 residues. The V end was cut by 3 bases, the J end by 1 base, with 19 bases between. CDR1 and CDR2 from the germline V gene are SEHNR and FQNEAQ (reference sequence). DNA of the CDR3: TGTGCCAGCAGCTTTCGTTCAAGGGGCAAGCTTTCTGGGGCCAACGTCCTGACTTTC. This gives the protein CASSFRSRGKLSGANVLTF.

The chain is built from TRBV3-1 (or the pseudogene TRBV3-2) and TRBJ2-2, with 7 bases aligning to TRBD2. Looked up from germline, CDR1 is LGHDT and CDR2 is YNNKEL (reference sequence). V lost 0 bases and J lost 14; bases outside the gene matches: 6. The CDR3 is 13 residues long. The CDR3 DNA reads as TGTGCCAGCAGCCAAGAAAGTGGACTAGACCTGTTTTTT. It encodes CASSQESGLDLFF.

The CDR3 DNA follows: TGTGCCAGCAAGGGGCGGGGGGGCTTGCCAGATACGCAGTATTTT. This translates into CASKGRGGLPDTQYF. This chain uses TRBV28 with TRBJ2-3, with 9 bases identical to TRBD2. The length of the CDR3 is 15 residues. Trimming removed 7 bases from V and 4 bases from J; junction bases left unmatched: 9. Germline V lookup: CDR1 MDHEN, CDR2 SYDVKM.

The genes are TRBV11-3 and TRBJ2-1, with 10 bases identical to TRBD1. The CDR3 consists of 15 residues. V trimming: 4 bases; J trimming: 4 bases; junction bases outside the gene matches: 4. Germline V gives CDR1 SGHNT, CDR2 YENEEA. CDR3: CASSSGQGLYNEQFF. The CDR3 region has the DNA TGTGCCAGCAGCTCGGGACAGGGGCTATACAATGAGCAGTTCTTC.

The chain uses TRBV5-1 and TRBJ1-5; 8 bases agree with TRBD1. This CDR3 contains 15 residues. The V gene end was trimmed by 1 base and the J gene end by 2 bases; junction bases not matched to a gene: 2. In germline, CDR1 is SGHRS, CDR2 YFSETQ. In DNA form, the CDR3 reads TGCGCCAGCAGCTTGCAGGGGGCGGGCAATCAGCCCCAGCATTTT. Translating gives CASSLQGAGNQPQHF. The complete variable domain, with remaining parts taken from reference TRBV5-1 and TRBJ1-5, reads KAGVTQTPRYLIKTRGQQVTLSCSPISGHRSVSWYQQTPGQGLQFLFEYFSETQRNKGNFPGRFSGRQFSNSRSEMNVSTLELGDSALYLCASSLQGAGNQPQHFGDGTRLSIL.

This chain links TRBV21-1 with TRBJ2-5; the D call in the table, TRBD1, was not verified against the DNA. TRBV21-1 corresponds to a pseudogene. This CDR3 spans 15 amino acids. The CDR3 nucleotides are TGTGCCAGCAGCAAGACGGCGGGACAGGGGGATTCCCAGTACTTC. Its translation: CASSKTAGQGDSQYF.

V and J are TRBV27 and TRBJ1-5; D perhaps matches TRBD1 (5 bases). This CDR3 has 13 residues. Germline V gene sequence: CDR1 MNHEY, CDR2 SMNVEV (reference sequence). V was clipped by 6 bases and J by 5 bases, with 11 bases between them. CDR3 loop: CASSPGKDQPQHF. The CDR3 nucleotides are TGTGCCAGCAGCCCAGGGAAGGATCAGCCCCAGCATTTT.

V is TRBV11-2 and J is TRBJ2-6; 11 nucleotides align to TRBD1. The germline gives CDR1 SGHAT, CDR2 FQNNGV. The CDR3 is made up of 17 amino acids. Trimming at V came to 4 bases and at J to 2 bases, leaving 4 bases not matched to a gene. The CDR3 DNA sequence: TGTGCCAGCAGCTCCCGGACAGGGGGCCCTGGGGCCAACGTCCTGACTTTC. Translating gives CASSSRTGGPGANVLTF.

The CDR3 loop is CASSFGSYNEQFF. The CDR3 DNA reads TGTGCCAGCAGCTTCGGCTCCTACAATGAGCAGTTCTTC. J is TRBJ2-1 and V is TRBV5-4; D unresolved. The CDR3 runs 13 residues. Germline loops: CDR1 SGHNT, CDR2 YYREEE (reference sequence). With 2 bases removed from V and 0 bases from J, the gap between germline ends came to 3 bases.

The gene calls are TRBV30 and TRBJ1-1; 7 nucleotides line up with TRBD1. CDR3 size: 16 residues. V trimming: 3 bases; J trimming: 5 bases; junction bases outside the gene matches: 15. Germline values: CDR1 GTSNPN, CDR2 SVGIG (reference sequence). The CDR3 DNA reads TGTGCCTGGAGGCTTACCGGACAGGCTATTTGGACTGAAGCTTTCTTT. Amino acid sequence: CAWRLTGQAIWTEAFF.

This clone was seen a single time. The chain has TRBV5-6 and TRBJ2-1; possible D gene TRBD1, 5 bases. Germline loops: CDR1 SGHDT, CDR2 YYEEEE. Trimming removed 2 bases at V and 3 bases at J, with 12 bases between. The CDR3 totals 15 residues. The CDR3 spells CASSFQGLGYNEQFF. As DNA, the CDR3 is TGTGCCAGCAGCTTTCAGGGATTAGGCTACAATGAGCAGTTCTTC.

The CDR3 loop is CASSRGVQETQYF. The CDR3 DNA is TGTGCCAGCAGCCGGGGGGTTCAAGAGACCCAGTACTTC. The chain carries TRBV3-1 (or the pseudogene TRBV3-2) and TRBJ2-5; perhaps TRBD2 as D (6 bases). Trimming removed 4 bases from V and 2 bases from J, with 8 bases in between. Germline CDR1 and CDR2: LGHDT and YNNKEL (reference sequence). The CDR3 covers 13 residues.

This clone was counted between two and nine times. The J gene is TRBJ1-5, the V gene TRBV7-8; 7 bases line up with TRBD1. The germline V gene has CDR1 SGHVS and CDR2 FQNEAQ. The CDR3 contains 14 residues. The J segment lost 2 bases and the V segment lost 5 bases, leaving 3 bases of the junction unmatched. Written as DNA, the CDR3 is TGTGCCAGCAGCAAAGACAGGGGCAATCAGCCCCAGCATTTT. Translated: CASSKDRGNQPQHF.

The gene calls are TRBV7-2 and TRBJ1-2; 7 positions agree with TRBD1. The CDR3 contains 16 residues. The V gene's germline CDR1 is SGHTA and CDR2 FQGNSA. Trimming cost V 5 bases and J 2 bases; bases outside gene matches: 11. CDR3 loop: CASSLAPGGINYGYTF. The CDR3 DNA reads TGTGCCAGCAGCCTTGCCCCAGGGGGGATCAACTATGGCTACACCTTC.

The chain joins TRBV30 to TRBJ1-2; TRBD1 aligns across 8 bases. Germline V lookup: CDR1 GTSNPN, CDR2 SVGIG (reference sequence). There are 15 residues in the CDR3. V dropped 0 bases and J dropped 4; count of bases not matched to a gene: 7. This CDR3 reads CAWSVHRGAGYGYTF. The CDR3 coding sequence is TGTGCCTGGAGTGTTCACAGGGGGGCGGGCTATGGCTACACCTTC.

This chain connects TRBV20-1 to TRBJ2-3; a weak D match, TRBD2 (6 bases). CDR3 length: 12 amino acids. Germline CDR1 DFQATT, CDR2 SNEGSKA (reference sequence). Trimming cost V 3 bases and J 10 bases, with 14 bases left between them. CDR3 coding DNA: TGCAGTGCTAGTTCGGAGGGATCTGCGCAGTATTTT. It yields the protein CSASSEGSAQYF.

This sequence joins TRBV6-6 and TRBJ2-1; 9 bases align to TRBD1. The germline V gene has CDR1 MNHNY and CDR2 SVGAGI (reference sequence). The CDR3 runs to 15 residues. V shed 7 bases and J 5 bases; nucleotides not matched to a gene: 9. The CDR3 DNA sequence: TGTGCCAGCATTAGGGGACAGGGATCGGACAATGAGCAGTTCTTC. Protein product: CASIRGQGSDNEQFF.

The V and J genes are TRBV2 and TRBJ2-7; 11 nucleotides agree with TRBD1. The CDR3 runs to 16 residues. The ends lost 3 bases at V and 3 bases at J; junction bases unmatched: 7. Germline CDR1 is SNHLY and CDR2 is FYNNEI. This CDR3 is CASSDPGQGAFYEQYF. The CDR3 DNA is TGTGCCAGCAGTGACCCTGGACAGGGGGCTTTCTACGAGCAGTACTTC. The variable domain in full, with the rest retrieved from reference TRBV2 and TRBJ2-7, is EPEVTQTPSHQVTQMGQEVILRCVPISNHLYFYWYRQILGQKVEFLVSFYNNEISEKSEIFDDQFSVERPDGSNFTLKIRSTKLEDSAMYFCASSDPGQGAFYEQYFGPGTRLTVT.